These 14 T cell receptor beta chains came from one sample sequenced in a study of cytomegalovirus exposure and HLA in healthy donors. In the PCR, 60 Vbeta and 13 Jbeta primers were used. Libraries were prepared by immunoSEQ multiplex PCR; TCRdb keeps only in-frame clonotypes and omits some of them. In the table there are about 170,000 clones, roughly three quarters of which are singletons. Sequenced sample: PBMCs. All receptors derive from a middle-aged man in good health and CMV-seropositive.

A remark on this clone: A read error may account for a junction end that differs from germline. V usage is TRBV7-9 and J usage is TRBJ2-7; D possibly corresponds to TRBD2 (7 bases). This CDR3 region has 16 residues. Germline V gene sequence: CDR1 SEHNR, CDR2 FQNEAQ (reference sequence). The CDR3 here is CSSLAWGGTSNSQQYF. For the CDR3, the DNA is TGTTCCAGCCTTGCTTGGGGGGGGACAAGTAATAGCCAGCAGTACTTC.

This clone was counted only a few times. CDR3 protein: CASSQDPGVWHQPQHF. CDR3 in DNA: TGCGCCAGCAGCCAAGATCCAGGTGTTTGGCACCAGCCCCAGCATTTT. The chain couples TRBV4-1 to TRBJ1-5; D not resolved. Germline CDR1 is MGHRA and CDR2 is YSYEKL. Trimming shortened V by 0 bases and J by 7 bases, and 16 bases separated the two germline ends. The CDR3 is made up of 16 amino acids.

The chain recombines TRBV28 with TRBJ1-2, with a possible D match to TRBD1 (5 bases). Trimming took off 4 bases at V and 13 bases at J, with 28 bases between the two ends. CDR3 length equals 16 residues. In germline, CDR1 is MDHEN, CDR2 SYDVKM. Here the CDR3 DNA reads TGTGCCAGCAGTTCACTGGGGCGGGGACGGAGTATGGAGGTCACCTTC. It translates to CASSSLGRGRSMEVTF.

This chain uses TRBV19 with TRBJ2-3; 7 bases line up with TRBD1. Trimming took 5 bases from V and 3 from J; bases not matched to a gene: 5. The CDR3 totals 14 residues. Germline V gene lookup returns CDR1 LNHDA and CDR2 SQIVND (reference sequence). CDR3 nucleotide sequence: TGTGCCAGTAGTTCGAGACAGGGAACAGATACGCAGTATTTT. It translates to CASSSRQGTDTQYF.

This chain links TRBV4-3 with TRBJ2-3; TRBD2 matches 11 bases. The CDR3 consists of 16 residues. V was clipped by 3 bases and J by 4 bases; unmatched bases: 6. Germline V CDR1 and CDR2: LGHNA, YSLEER. This CDR3 reads CASSHIAGGRADTQYF. In DNA form, the CDR3 reads TGCGCCAGCAGCCACATAGCGGGGGGGCGGGCAGATACGCAGTATTTT.

The CDR3 here is CASSEEGQPGQPQHF. Here the CDR3 DNA reads TGTGCCAGCAGTGAAGAGGGACAGCCAGGTCAGCCCCAGCATTTT. This chain uses TRBV6-1 with TRBJ1-5; 7 nucleotides match TRBD1. This CDR3 comprises 15 residues. Trimming removed 1 base from V and 6 bases from J; junction bases left unmatched: 6. Germline V gene sequence: CDR1 MNHNS, CDR2 SASEGT.

The rearrangement joins TRBV18 to TRBJ2-1, with 10 bases matching TRBD1. The CDR3 contains 15 residues. J was trimmed by 5 bases and V by 4 bases; bases with no gene match: 5. Germline CDR1 KGHSH, CDR2 LQKENI. CDR3 bases: TGTGCCAGCTCACGTGACAGGGGGCGCGACAATGAGCAGTTCTTC. Translated: CASSRDRGRDNEQFF.

V and J are TRBV14 and TRBJ2-1; 7 nucleotides align to TRBD1. The CDR3 is made up of 17 amino acids. Germline CDR1 SGHDN, CDR2 FVKESK. V shed 0 bases, J shed 3 bases, and the junction held 8 bases outside the gene matches. CDR3 loop: CASSQDSWDSDYNEQFF. The CDR3 bases are TGTGCCAGCAGCCAAGATTCGTGGGACAGTGACTACAATGAGCAGTTCTTC.

V is TRBV23-1 and J is TRBJ2-1; 16 positions match TRBD2. TRBV23-1 is filed as an ORF, its function uncertain. The CDR3 length is 18 residues. The V and J ends lost 4 bases and 12 bases, in that order; junction bases with no gene match: 15. The CDR3 loop reads CASSPPGLAGGTSCGQFF. The CDR3 bases are TGCGCCAGCAGTCCCCCGGGACTAGCGGGGGGGACGTCTTGTGGGCAGTTCTTC.

This clone was counted only a few times. The chain employs TRBV10-3 and TRBJ1-4; TRBD1 aligns across 8 bases. Germline-derived CDR1 and CDR2 are ENHRY and SYGVKD. V lost 3 bases, J lost 7 bases, and 7 bases stayed unmatched. CDR3 length equals 15 residues. CDR3 sequence (DNA): TGTGCCATCAGTGATCCTACAGGGGGGAGTGAAAAACTGTTTTTT. This translates into CAISDPTGGSEKLFF.

The chain carries TRBV29-1 and TRBJ1-2; 7 nucleotides agree with TRBD1. V shed 4 bases, J shed 3 bases, and the junction held 8 bases outside the gene matches. The CDR3 runs 14 residues. Germline values: CDR1 SQVTM, CDR2 ANQGSEA. CDR3 DNA: TGCAGCGTTGGGCGGGACAGTGGGGACTATGGCTACACCTTC. Translated, it gives CSVGRDSGDYGYTF.

The rearrangement uses TRBV18 and TRBJ1-2, with a weak D call TRBD1 (5 bases). V lost 1 base and J lost 8, with 14 bases in between. The CDR3 runs 14 residues. CDR1 and CDR2 (germline): KGHSH, LQKENI. The CDR3 nucleotides are TGTGCCAGCTCACCACGCAGCTTCGCAGGGGGCTACACCTTC. Translated: CASSPRSFAGGYTF.

The chain uses TRBV2 and TRBJ2-6, with D tentatively TRBD1 (5 bases). There are 15 residues in the CDR3. Germline CDR1 and CDR2: SNHLY and FYNNEI. V lost 4 bases to trimming and J lost 0 bases, with 7 bases between them. CDR3 loop: CASSADSSGANVLTF. The CDR3 nucleotides are TGTGCCAGCAGTGCTGACAGCTCTGGGGCCAACGTCCTGACTTTC.

V is TRBV5-4 and J is TRBJ2-2; the match to TRBD2 covers 8 bases. Germline trimming cut 4 bases from V and 1 base from J; bases unmatched to any gene: 0. Germline loops: CDR1 SGHNT, CDR2 YYREEE (reference sequence). This CDR3 is built from 14 residues. The CDR3 sequence is CASSRGGNTGELFF. The CDR3 DNA reads TGTGCCAGCAGCCGGGGGGGGAACACCGGGGAGCTGTTTTTT.